Listed here are 4 T cell receptor beta chains from one sample, sequenced in a study of T-cell reconstitution after alpha-beta-depleted transplantation in children (TCRdb year 2016). The library was prepared using PCR. Sequencing instrument: Illumina HiSeq 2500. TCR libraries were prepared with molecular barcoding, using unique molecular identifiers to normalize TCRbeta repertoire quantification. The public sequencing data were trimmed at Q25 with fastp and processed into clonotypes with MiXCR by TCRdb, which kept only in-frame beta chains. Duplicate CDR3 protein sequences are folded into a single record with the most common DNA and genes. Recorded for this sample are just under 150,000 distinct CDR3 sequences; around 9% of them occurred a single time. Of the sample, about a sixth falls within the top ten clones. The sample's treatment or condition label is to be understood as: allogeneic hematopoietic cell transplantation with graft depleted of TCRalphabeta T cells and CD19 B cells.

The sequencing here drew on PBMCs, mostly from graft donor cells, taken 180 days after TCRalphabeta/CD19-depleted stem cell transplant. All receptors derive from a female patient aged 2-9 years who had a stem cell transplant for congenital amegakaryocytic thrombocytopenia, so the T cells may come from the graft donor.

This clonotype was found many times. The J gene is TRBJ2-3, the V gene TRBV5-1, with D unclear. Deletions cut 1 base from V and 0 bases from J, with 6 bases between. The CDR3 length is 14 residues. From germline, CDR1 is SGHRS and CDR2 YFSETQ. The CDR3, as DNA: TGCGCCAGCAGCTTGCAACCAAGCACAGATACGCAGTATTTT. It is translated as CASSLQPSTDTQYF.

This clonotype was counted many times. V usage is TRBV12-3 or TRBV12-4 and J usage is TRBJ1-1; a weak D match, TRBD1 (5 bases). V dropped 3 bases and J dropped 4 bases, with 9 bases sitting between them. The CDR3 length is 13 residues. The CDR3 sequence: CASSLRDATEAFF. For the CDR3, the DNA is TGTGCCAGCAGTTTGCGGGACGCCACTGAAGCTTTCTTT.

Only a few counts were recorded for this clonotype. The chain uses TRBV30 and TRBJ1-1, with 7 positions matching TRBD1. The germline gives CDR1 GTSNPN, CDR2 SVGIG (reference sequence). There are 14 residues in the CDR3. Germline trimming cut 1 base from V and 4 bases from J; bases unmatched to any gene: 6. In DNA, the CDR3 is TGTGCCTGGAGTGGGGTAGGGGGCCTCACTGAAGCTTTCTTT. Residues: CAWSGVGGLTEAFF.

This clonotype occurred many times. The chain couples TRBV10-3 to TRBJ2-7, with D possibly matching TRBD1 (6 bases). The CDR3 is 15 amino acids. In germline, CDR1 is ENHRY, CDR2 SYGVKD. The germline V and J ends were trimmed by 0 bases and 6 bases, with 15 bases remaining between them. CDR3 nucleotide sequence: TGTGCCATCAGTGAGTCGAGGTCCCAGGGGATCGAGCAGTACTTC. Amino acid sequence: CAISESRSQGIEQYF.